This T cell receptor beta chain was found in a study of patients and donors after allogeneic stem cell transplantation. Germline V CDR1 and CDR2: DFQATT, SNEGSKA (reference sequence). The CDR3 runs to 12 residues. V lost 3 bases to trimming and J lost 11 bases, with 13 bases between them. From the RT-PCR reads, TCRdb called clonotypes with MiXCR, one entry per CDR3 protein. Of fewer than 75,000 distinct CDR3 sequences in the sample, more than 25% were seen once. The specimen sequenced was blood, either unsorted or a sorted T cell fraction (not recorded which). The chain recombines TRBV20-1 with TRBJ1-4; tentatively, D is TRBD1 (6 bases). The receptor's source is a human donor who was either an allogeneic HSCT recipient or a stem cell or donor lymphocyte infusion donor (not recorded which). It is not recorded whose cells these are; they may come from a transplant donor. This chain's CDR3 is CSARDSGGKLFF. The CDR3 DNA reads TGCAGTGCTAGGGACAGTGGGGGCAAACTGTTTTTT.